Shown below are 9 T cell receptor beta chains from a single sample sequenced in a study of blood T cell repertoires in COVID-19 (dated by TCRdb to about 2020). Library preparation was by the immunoSEQ multiplex PCR assay. TCRdb obtained this table from immuneACCESS and retained in-frame rearrangements with V and J assigned. These tables miss some clones; where compared with another copy, unresolved V genes account for less than half of the shortfall, and the remainder is unexplained. This sample gives about 99,000 clones in total; roughly four fifths of them show up just once. The ten biggest clones cover 3% to 4% of the sample. The specimen was peripheral blood. The receptors here all came from an elderly woman with active or convalescent COVID-19.

The chain carries TRBV15 and TRBJ2-5; unclear D gene. The CDR3 has 14 amino acids. V lost 5 bases to trimming and J lost 0 bases, with 10 bases between them. Germline CDR1 LNHNV, CDR2 YYDKDF (reference sequence). The CDR3, as DNA: TGTGCCACCAGCGGATACCGGGACCAAGAGACCCAGTACTTC. Its protein product is CATSGYRDQETQYF. Complete variable domain (other parts from reference TRBV15 and TRBJ2-5): DAMVIQNPRYQVTQFGKPVTLSCSQTLNHNVMYWYQQKSSQAPKLLFHYYDKDFNNEADTPDNFQSRRPNTSFCFLDIRSPGLGDTAMYLCATSGYRDQETQYFGPGTRLLVL.

V is TRBV2 and J is TRBJ2-1, with 10 nucleotides matching TRBD1. Germline V CDR1 and CDR2: SNHLY, FYNNEI. Trimming at V came to 10 bases and at J to 9 bases, leaving 9 bases not matched to a gene. The CDR3 consists of 13 residues. The CDR3 is CATSRQGAGEQFF. CDR3 nucleotide sequence: TGTGCCACGTCCCGACAGGGGGCGGGTGAGCAGTTCTTC. The variable domain in full, with the rest retrieved from reference TRBV2 and TRBJ2-1, is EPEVTQTPSHQVTQMGQEVILRCVPISNHLYFYWYRQILGQKVEFLVSFYNNEISEKSEIFDDQFSVERPDGSNFTLKIRSTKLEDSAMYFCATSRQGAGEQFFGPGTRLTVL.

The chain uses TRBV2 and TRBJ2-5; 14 bases fit TRBD2. Germline values: CDR1 SNHLY, CDR2 FYNNEI. With V trimmed by 4 bases and J by 4 bases, 8 bases remained unmatched. The length of the CDR3 is 17 residues. The CDR3 here is CASSAGLAGGRRETQYF. The CDR3 DNA reads as TGTGCCAGCAGTGCCGGACTAGCGGGAGGCCGAAGAGAGACCCAGTACTTC.

This clone is a singleton in its sample. As DNA, the CDR3 is TGTGCCAGCAGCTTGGAGGGTGATAGCGGGTTACCTCCATTCAATGAGCAGTTCTTC. It specifies CASSLEGDSGLPPFNEQFF. The rearrangement uses TRBV5-4 and TRBJ2-1; the match to TRBD2 covers 7 bases. Losses at the gene ends were 0 bases for V and 6 bases for J; bases not matched to a gene: 18. This CDR3 is built from 19 residues. Germline CDR1 is SGHNT and CDR2 is YYREEE (reference sequence).

The rearrangement joins TRBV19 to TRBJ1-1; D call uncertain. From germline, CDR1 is LNHDA and CDR2 SQIVND (reference sequence). With 1 base removed from V and 0 bases from J, the gap between germline ends came to 12 bases. CDR3 size: 16 residues. The CDR3 loop reads CASSIVSDFMNTEAFF. DNA for the CDR3: TGTGCCAGTAGTATAGTAAGTGACTTTATGAACACTGAAGCTTTCTTT.

The chain uses TRBV12-3 or TRBV12-4 and TRBJ2-2; D ambiguous. V lost 7 bases, J lost 5 bases, and 11 bases lay in between. The CDR3 contains 13 residues. CDR3 bases: TGTGCCAGCACCTTGCGAGCTACCGGGGAGCTGTTTTTT. Translated: CASTLRATGELFF.

The rearrangement joins TRBV13 to TRBJ1-2; 12 bases map to TRBD1. The length of the CDR3 is 18 residues. Germline V gene sequence: CDR1 PRHDT, CDR2 FYEKMQ (reference sequence). After removal of 4 bases from V and 7 bases from J, the junction contained 16 bases not matched to a gene. CDR3 protein: CASSSYPGTGGASFGYTF. In nucleotides, the CDR3 is TGTGCCAGCAGCTCCTACCCCGGGACAGGGGGCGCTTCATTTGGCTACACCTTC.

This chain links TRBV7-3 with TRBJ1-2; D ambiguous. The CDR3 sequence is 11 residues long. The germline V gene encodes CDR1 SGHTA and CDR2 FQGTGA. Trimming stripped 5 bases from V and 7 bases from J, with 8 bases between. The CDR3 DNA is TGTGCCAGCAGCGGAGCGCGTGGCTACACCTTC. Amino acids: CASSGARGYTF.

The chain uses TRBV5-5 and TRBJ1-2, with D maybe TRBD1 (6 bases). With 4 bases removed from V and 5 bases from J, the gap between germline ends came to 12 bases. The CDR3 contains 13 residues. Germline CDR1 reads SGHKS; CDR2 reads YYEKEE (reference sequence). The DNA of the CDR3 is TGTGCCAGCAGCGAGGGGGACGGGTATGGCTACACCTTC. This gives the protein CASSEGDGYGYTF. Full variable domain (outside the CDR3, taken from reference TRBV5-5 and TRBJ1-2): DAGVTQSPTHLIKTRGQQVTLRCSPISGHKSVSWYQQVLGQGPQFIFQYYEKEERGRGNFPDRFSARQFPNYSSELNVNALLLGDSALYLCASSEGDGYGYTFGSGTRLTVV.